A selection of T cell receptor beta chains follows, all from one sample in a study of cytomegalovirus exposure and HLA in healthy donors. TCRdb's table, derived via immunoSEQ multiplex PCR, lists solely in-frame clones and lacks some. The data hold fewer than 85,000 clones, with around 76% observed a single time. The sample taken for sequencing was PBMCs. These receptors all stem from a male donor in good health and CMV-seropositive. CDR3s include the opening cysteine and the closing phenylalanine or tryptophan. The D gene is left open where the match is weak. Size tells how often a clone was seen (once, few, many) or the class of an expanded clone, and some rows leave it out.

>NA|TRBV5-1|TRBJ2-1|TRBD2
TGCGCCAGCAGCTTGGTCACTAGCGGGATGAACAATGAGCAGTTCTTC
CASSLVTSGMNNEQFF
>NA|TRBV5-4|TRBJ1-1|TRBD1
TGTGCCAGCACACCGAACAGGGGCTTCACTGAAGCTTTCTTT
CASTPNRGFTEAFF
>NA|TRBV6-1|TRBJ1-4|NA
TGTGCCAGCAGTGAAAGGGGAACTAATGAAAAACTGTTTTTT
CASSERGTNEKLFF
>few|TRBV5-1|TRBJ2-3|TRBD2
TGCGCCAGCAGCCTAGGACTAGCGGGGAAACCAGATACGCAGTATTTT
CASSLGLAGKPDTQYF
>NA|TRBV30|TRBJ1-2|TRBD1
TGTGCCTGGATTCGCTTCGGACAGGGCGGAGGCTACACCTTC
CAWIRFGQGGGYTF
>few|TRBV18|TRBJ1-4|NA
TGTGCCAGCTCACCACAAAAGGATGGGGGCGAAAAACTGTTTTTT
CASSPQKDGGEKLFF
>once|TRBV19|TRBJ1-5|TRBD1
TGTGCCAGTAGTGAACGATCCGGGACAGGGCGCGTCCAGCCCCAGCATTTT
CASSERSGTGRVQPQHF
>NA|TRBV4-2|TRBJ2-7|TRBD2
TGTGCCAGCAGCCCGGTCGCGACTAGCGGGGCCTACGAGCAGTACTTC
CASSPVATSGAYEQYF
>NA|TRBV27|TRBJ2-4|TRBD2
TGTGCCAGCAGTCCCCGACTAGCGGAGGCCAAAAACATTCAGTACTTC
CASSPRLAEAKNIQYF
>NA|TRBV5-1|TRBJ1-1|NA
TGCGCCAGCAGCTTGGATCTCAGGGGTCAGAACACTGAAGCTTTCTTT
CASSLDLRGQNTEAFF
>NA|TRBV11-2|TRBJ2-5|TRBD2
TGTGCCAGCAGAGGACTAGTCCAAGAGACCCAGTACTTC
CASRGLVQETQYF
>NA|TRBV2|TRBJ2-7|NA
TGTGCCAGCAGGCAGACTACCTACGAGCAGTACTTC
CASRQTTYEQYF
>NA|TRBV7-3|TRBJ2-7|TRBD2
TGTGCCAGCAGCTTAAAAAGACCGGGACTAGCGACCGCTTACGAGCAGTACTTC
CASSLKRPGLATAYEQYF
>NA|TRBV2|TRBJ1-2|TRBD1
TGTGCCAGCAGTGAAGCGAACAGGGGGCTCGGCTACACCTTC
CASSEANRGLGYTF
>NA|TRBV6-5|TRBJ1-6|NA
TGTGCCAGCAGTTACTCCCCCCGTAATTCACCCCTCCACTTT
CASSYSPRNSPLHF
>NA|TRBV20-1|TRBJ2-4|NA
TGCAGTGGAGTCAAAAACATTCAGTACTTC
CSGVKNIQYF
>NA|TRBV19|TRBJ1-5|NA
TGTGCCAGTAGTATACAAGCGTATAGCAATCAGCCCCAGCATTTT
CASSIQAYSNQPQHF
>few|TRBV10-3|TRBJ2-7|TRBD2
TGTGCCATCAGACCCGGACTAGCGGGAGGTAGCGAGCAGTACTTC
CAIRPGLAGGSEQYF
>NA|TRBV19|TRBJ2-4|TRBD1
TGTGCCAGTAGTAGTTCCCGGACAGGGTCCAAAAACATTCAGTACTTC
CASSSSRTGSKNIQYF
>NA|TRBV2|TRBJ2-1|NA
TGTGCCAGCAGTGAAGGTATCACAACTCTCGGGAATGAGCAGTTCTTC
CASSEGITTLGNEQFF
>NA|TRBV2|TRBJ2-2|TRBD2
TGTGCCAGCAGTGATGGGGCGGGAGGGGGCAGCGGGGAGCTGTTTTTT
CASSDGAGGGSGELFF
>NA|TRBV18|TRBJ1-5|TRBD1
TGTGCCAGCTCACCCCCTGGGGCAGGGGGCAGTCAGCCCCAGCATTTT
CASSPPGAGGSQPQHF
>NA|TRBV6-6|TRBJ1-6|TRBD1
TGTGCCAGCAGTGACCGGGACAGCTATAATTCACCCCTCCACTTT
CASSDRDSYNSPLHF
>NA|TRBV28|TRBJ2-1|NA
TGTGCCAGCAGTCCCGGGGGAAATGAGCAGTTCTTC
CASSPGGNEQFF
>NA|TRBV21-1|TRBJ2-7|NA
TGTGCCAGACGGAATCTTACTAGCGGGGTCTCCTACGAGCAGTACTTC
CARRNLTSGVSYEQYF
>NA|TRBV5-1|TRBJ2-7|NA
TGCGCCAGCAGCCCAGTTGGTTCCTACGAGCAGTACTTC
CASSPVGSYEQYF
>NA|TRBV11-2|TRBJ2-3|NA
TGTGCCAGCAGCTTAGGCACAGGTGGCGCAGATACGCAGTATTTT
CASSLGTGGADTQYF
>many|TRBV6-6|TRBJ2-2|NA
TGTGCCAGCAGTTACAGTGGAGGGAACACCGGGGAGCTGTTTTTT
CASSYSGGNTGELFF
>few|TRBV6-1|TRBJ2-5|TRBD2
TGTGCCAGCAGGGATAGCGGGGGGGCCATGGAGACCCAGTACTTC
CASRDSGGAMETQYF
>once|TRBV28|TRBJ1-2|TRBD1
TGTGCCAGCAGTCTACAGGGGGCCGGCTATGGCTACACCTTC
CASSLQGAGYGYTF
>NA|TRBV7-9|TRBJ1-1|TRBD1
TGTGCCAGCAGCCTCCTGACAGGGGCCTACACTGAAGCTTTCTTT
CASSLLTGAYTEAFF
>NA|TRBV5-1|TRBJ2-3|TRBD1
TGCGCCAGCAGCTTGACAGGGGTTGTCAGCACAGATACGCAGTATTTT
CASSLTGVVSTDTQYF
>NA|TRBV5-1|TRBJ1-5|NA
TGCGCCAGCAGCTTGGCAGGGGACAATCAGCCCCAGCATTTT
CASSLAGDNQPQHF
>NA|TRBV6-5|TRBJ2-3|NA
TGTGCCAGCAGCCCCGGGACAATTTACACAGATACGCAGTATTTT
CASSPGTIYTDTQYF
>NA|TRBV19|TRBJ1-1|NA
TGTGCCAGTAGTATAGAGAGGGTTGGGACTGAAGCTTTCTTT
CASSIERVGTEAFF
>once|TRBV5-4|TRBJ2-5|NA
TGTGCCAGCAGCTCGGACTACCAAGAGACCCAGTACTTC
CASSSDYQETQYF
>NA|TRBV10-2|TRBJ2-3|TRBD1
TGCGCCAGCAGTGAGGCCGACAGGGGAGGAGGCACAGATACGCAGTATTTT
CASSEADRGGGTDTQYF
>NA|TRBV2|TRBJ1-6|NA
TGTGCCAGCAGTAAAGGACAGAATAATTCACCCCTCCACTTT
CASSKGQNNSPLHF
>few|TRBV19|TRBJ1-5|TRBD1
TGTGCCAGTAGTCCGGGACAGGGGCCTACTTATTATTTTAATAGCAATCAGCCCCAGCATTTT
CASSPGQGPTYYFNSNQPQHF
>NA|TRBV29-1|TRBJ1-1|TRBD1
TGCAGCGGAAGGACAGGGGCGAACACTGAAGCTTTCTTT
CSGRTGANTEAFF
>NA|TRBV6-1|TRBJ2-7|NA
TGTGCCAGCAGCGACCAGGGGGGAATGAGGAGCGAGCAGTACTTC
CASSDQGGMRSEQYF
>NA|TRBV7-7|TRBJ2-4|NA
TGTGCCAGCAGCTTAGGTGCAGGGCAAAACATTCAGTACTTC
CASSLGAGQNIQYF
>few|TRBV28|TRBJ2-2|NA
TGTGCCAGCAGTTTGAGTGGGGGCCTGGGTACCGGGGAGCTGTTTTTT
CASSLSGGLGTGELFF
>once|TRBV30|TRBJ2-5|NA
TGTGCCTGGAGGGACCAGCGAGGGTGGGAGACCCAGTACTTC
CAWRDQRGWETQYF
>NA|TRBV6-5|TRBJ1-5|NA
TGTGCCAGCAGTTACTCGAGGGTTTCTGATCAGCCCCAGCATTTT
CASSYSRVSDQPQHF
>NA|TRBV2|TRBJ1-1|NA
TGTGCCAGCAGTGAAAGGACCCCCCCGGGGGGGGCTTTCTTT
CASSERTPPGGAFF
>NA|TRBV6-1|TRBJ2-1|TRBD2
TGTGCCAGCAGTGAAGGACTAGCGGGGGGGCCGGGACAATATGAGCAGTTCTTC
CASSEGLAGGPGQYEQFF
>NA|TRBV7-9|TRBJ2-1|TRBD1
TGTGCCAGCAGCTTAGGGCGAGGCAGGGGGCGTAAAAGGGACAATGAGCAGTTCTTC
CASSLGRGRGRKRDNEQFF
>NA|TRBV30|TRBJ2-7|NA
TGTGCCTCCGCTCCTACAAGGGGCGAGCAGTACTTC
CASAPTRGEQYF
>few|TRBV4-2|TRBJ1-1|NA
TGTGCCAGCAGCCAAGGCTTCGGGGATGGCACTGAAGCTTTCTTT
CASSQGFGDGTEAFF
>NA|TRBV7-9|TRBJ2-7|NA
TGTGCCAGCAGCTTAGGGCCGCGGGGATACGAGCAGTACTTC
CASSLGPRGYEQYF
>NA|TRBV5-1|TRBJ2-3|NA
TGCGCCAGCAGCTACGGACAGCCCACAGATACGCAGTATTTT
CASSYGQPTDTQYF
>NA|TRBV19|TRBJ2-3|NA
TGTGCCAGTAGTCTTAGGACTGCCGTGAATACGCAGTATTTT
CASSLRTAVNTQYF
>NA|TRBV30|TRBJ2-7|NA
TGTGCCTGGACAGGGATTGGGGTGGAGTACGAGCAGTACTTC
CAWTGIGVEYEQYF
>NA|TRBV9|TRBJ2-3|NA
TGTGCCAGCAGCGTAATATCAGGGTCAGATACGCAGTATTTT
CASSVISGSDTQYF
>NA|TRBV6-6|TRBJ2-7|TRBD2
TGTGCCAGCAGTTACTCGCCGGGAGGCTACGAGCAGTACTTC
CASSYSPGGYEQYF